The 9 T cell receptor beta chains in this list originate from one sample, sequenced in a study of CXCR3-negative and CXCR3-positive naive CD8 T cells. The TRB libraries of cDNA were built by UMI-labeled 5' RACE. TCRdb reworked the 5' RACE reads into one entry per CDR3 protein, no DNA. This table lists some 130,000 distinct CDR3 sequences. Sequenced sample: naive CXCR3- CD8+ T cells from blood. Regarding subset: CD45RO-CCR7+CD27+CD95- naive CD8+ T cells lacking CXCR3 (TNR3-). These receptors all stem from a human donor in good health. Some clones in this sample may be carry-over from other donors' samples.

The V call is TRBV21-1, the J call TRBJ2-2; there is no DNA to check the TCRdb D call of TRBD2. TRBV21-1 is a pseudogene locus. The CDR3 runs 17 residues. The CDR3 sequence: CASSSGLAGVGAGELFF.

The V gene is TRBV29-1, the J gene TRBJ2-5; TCRdb designates TRBD1, a call that cannot be tested without DNA. CDR1 SQVTM and CDR2 ANQGSEA come from the germline V gene. This CDR3 has 13 amino acids. CDR3 in amino acids: CSANPGQQETQYF.

The chain joins TRBV4-3 to TRBJ1-6; the D call from TCRdb, TRBD1, cannot be confirmed without DNA. This CDR3 contains 15 residues. Germline V lookup: CDR1 LGHNA, CDR2 YSLEER. CDR3 loop: CASSQDGGMNSPLHF.

This rearrangement joins TRBV29-1 to TRBJ2-1; with no DNA, the TCRdb D assignment of TRBD1 cannot be verified. This CDR3 is 11 amino acids long. Germline CDR1 SQVTM, CDR2 ANQGSEA. CDR3 sequence: CSVPVPGGQFF.

This chain connects TRBV4-3 to TRBJ1-1. The V gene's germline CDR1 is LGHNA and CDR2 YSLEER. CDR3 length: 13 residues. Here the CDR3 reads CASSQDGDTEAFF.

V usage is TRBV9 and J usage is TRBJ2-2. Per germline, CDR1 SGDLS and CDR2 YYNGEE. The CDR3 totals 12 residues. The CDR3 region is CASSVRGGELFF. The entire variable domain, with the rest obtained from reference TRBV9 and TRBJ2-2, is as follows: DSGVTQTPKHLITATGQRVTLRCSPRSGDLSVYWYQQSLDQGLQFLIQYYNGEERAKGNILERFSAQQFPDLHSELNLSSLELGDSALYFCASSVRGGELFFGEGSRLTVL.

V and J are TRBV4-3 and TRBJ2-3; TCRdb's D call, TRBD1, is unchecked because there is no DNA. The CDR3 covers 14 residues. Germline CDR1 is LGHNA and CDR2 is YSLEER. This chain's CDR3 is CASSQEGMGASPVF.

The chain is built from TRBV5-1 and TRBJ2-7. Germline lookup yields CDR1 SGHRS and CDR2 YFSETQ. The CDR3 spans 14 residues. Here the CDR3 reads CASSATQGFYEQYF.

This chain uses TRBV29-1 with TRBJ2-3; the D gene TCRdb calls, TRBD2, cannot be checked with no DNA. The CDR3 is 23 amino acids. CDR1 SQVTM and CDR2 ANQGSEA come from the germline V gene. CDR3 residues: CSAGGHVAGLEFSALYHGDTQYF.